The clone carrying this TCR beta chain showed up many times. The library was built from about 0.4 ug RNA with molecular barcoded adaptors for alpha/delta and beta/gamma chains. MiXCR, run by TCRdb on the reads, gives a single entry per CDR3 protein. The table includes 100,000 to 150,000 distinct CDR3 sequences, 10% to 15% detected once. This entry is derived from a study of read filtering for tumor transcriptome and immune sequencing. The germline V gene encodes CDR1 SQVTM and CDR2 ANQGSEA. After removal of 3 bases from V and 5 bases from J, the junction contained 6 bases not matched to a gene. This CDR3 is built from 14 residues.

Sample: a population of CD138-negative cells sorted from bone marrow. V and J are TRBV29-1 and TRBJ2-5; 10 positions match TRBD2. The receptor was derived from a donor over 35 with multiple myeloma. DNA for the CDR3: TGCAGCGTTGACCCTAGCGGGAGCGGTGAGACCCAGTACTTC. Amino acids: CSVDPSGSGETQYF.